This T cell receptor (beta chain) was found in a study of T cells after posttransplantation cyclophosphamide. Study-wide findings and caveats: TRB clonality was highly associated with recipient CMV seropositivity and reactivation. Later blood repertoires were often dominated by clones from the donor CD8+ memory compartment. TRB overlap between skin or GI tissue T cells and blood was limited.

Only in-frame clones appear in the TCRdb table, and some are missing; sequencing was by immunoSEQ multiplex PCR. The sample lists tens of thousands of clones, 86% seen once, with 2.8% in the top ten. V lost 5 bases and J lost 7; bases outside the gene matches: 9. Germline V gene sequence: CDR1 LNHDA, CDR2 SQIVND (reference sequence). This CDR3 contains 14 residues. As regards this clone: Antigen specificity is unknown.

The rearrangement links TRBV19 to TRBJ2-7; 9 positions match TRBD1. Sequenced material: PBMCs. The sequence derives from a man in his thirties or forties with a blood cancer, CMV-positive, and with a related stem cell donor. The DNA for the CDR3 is TGTGCCAGTAGTTCGGGACAGGGTAATGATGAGCAGTACTTC. It codes for CASSSGQGNDEQYF.